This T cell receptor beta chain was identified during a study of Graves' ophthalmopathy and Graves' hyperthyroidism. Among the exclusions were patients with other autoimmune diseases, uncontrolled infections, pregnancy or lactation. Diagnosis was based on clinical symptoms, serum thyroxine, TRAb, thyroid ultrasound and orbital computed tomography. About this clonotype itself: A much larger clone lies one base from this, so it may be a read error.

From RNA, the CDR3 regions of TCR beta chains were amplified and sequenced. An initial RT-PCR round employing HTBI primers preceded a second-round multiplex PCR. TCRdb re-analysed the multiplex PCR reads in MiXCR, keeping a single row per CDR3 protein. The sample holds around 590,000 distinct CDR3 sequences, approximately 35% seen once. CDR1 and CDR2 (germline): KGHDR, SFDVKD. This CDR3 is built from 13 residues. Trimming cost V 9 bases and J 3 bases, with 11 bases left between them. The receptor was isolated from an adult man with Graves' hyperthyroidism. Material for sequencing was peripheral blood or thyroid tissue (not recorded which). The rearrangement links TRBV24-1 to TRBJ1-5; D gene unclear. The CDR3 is CATGGRFNQPQHF. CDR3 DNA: TGTGCCACCGGCGGACGGTTCAATCAGCCCCAGCATTTT.